The T cell receptor beta chain under discussion was sequenced for a study of cytomegalovirus exposure and HLA in healthy donors. Whole-study results and caveats: Earlier findings revealed that most TCR beta V segments proved productive either about 87% or about 30% of the time. Generally TCR sequences proved uncommon, though certain public TCRs appeared in numerous donors.

This CDR3 has 15 amino acids. The germline V gene has CDR1 MNHEY and CDR2 SMNVEV (reference sequence). Trimming cost V 4 bases and J 2 bases, with 14 bases left between them. PCR employed 60 Vbeta and 13 Jbeta primers. Measured with immunoSEQ multiplex PCR; TCRdb has only the in-frame clones, and not every one. The sample carries hundreds of thousands of clones, around nine tenths recorded once. A note on this clone: Its target is not known.

The source is a woman between 18 and 30 years old in good health and CMV-seronegative. Sequencing input: PBMCs. The chain combines TRBV27 with TRBJ1-2, with D perhaps TRBD1 (5 bases). In nucleotides, the CDR3 is TGTGCCAGCAGTTCCGCTACGGGGGTCAACTATGGCTACACCTTC. Its translation: CASSSATGVNYGYTF.